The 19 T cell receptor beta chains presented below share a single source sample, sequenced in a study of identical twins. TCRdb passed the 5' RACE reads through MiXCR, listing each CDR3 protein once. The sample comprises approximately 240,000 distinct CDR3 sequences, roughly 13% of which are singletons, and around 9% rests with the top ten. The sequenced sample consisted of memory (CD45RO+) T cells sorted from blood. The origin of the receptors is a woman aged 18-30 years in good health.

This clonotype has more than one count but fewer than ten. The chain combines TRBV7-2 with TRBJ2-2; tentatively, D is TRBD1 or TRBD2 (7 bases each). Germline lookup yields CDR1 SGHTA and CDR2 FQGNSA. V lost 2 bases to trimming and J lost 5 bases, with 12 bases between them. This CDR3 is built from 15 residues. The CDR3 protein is CASSLSQGGTGELFF. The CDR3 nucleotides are TGTGCCAGCAGCTTATCCCAGGGGGGGACCGGGGAGCTGTTTTTT.

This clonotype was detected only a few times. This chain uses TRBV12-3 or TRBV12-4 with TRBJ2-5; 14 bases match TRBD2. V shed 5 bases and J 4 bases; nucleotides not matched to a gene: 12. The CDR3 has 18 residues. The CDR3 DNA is TGTGCCAGCAGTCCCCCCCGCCGACTAGCGGGAGGGGGAGAGACCCAGTACTTC. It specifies CASSPPRRLAGGGETQYF.

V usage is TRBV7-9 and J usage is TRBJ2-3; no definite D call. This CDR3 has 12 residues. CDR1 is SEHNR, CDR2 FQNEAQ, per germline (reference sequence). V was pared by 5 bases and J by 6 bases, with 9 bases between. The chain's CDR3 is CASSRRGDTQYF. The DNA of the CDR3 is TGTGCCAGCAGCCGCAGAGGTGATACGCAGTATTTT.

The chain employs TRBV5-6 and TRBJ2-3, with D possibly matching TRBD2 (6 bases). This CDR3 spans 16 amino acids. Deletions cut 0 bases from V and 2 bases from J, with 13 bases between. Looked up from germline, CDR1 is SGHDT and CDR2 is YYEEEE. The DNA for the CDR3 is TGTGCCAGCAGCTTGGCGGGGCTAGCGTTCACAGATACGCAGTATTTT. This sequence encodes CASSLAGLAFTDTQYF.

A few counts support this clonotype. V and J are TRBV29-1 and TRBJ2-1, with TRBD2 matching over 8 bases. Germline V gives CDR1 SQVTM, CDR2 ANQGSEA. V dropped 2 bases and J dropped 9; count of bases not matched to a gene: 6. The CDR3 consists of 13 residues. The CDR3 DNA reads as TGCAGCGTTGAAACGTCGGGGGGGCCTGAGCAGTTCTTC. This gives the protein CSVETSGGPEQFF.

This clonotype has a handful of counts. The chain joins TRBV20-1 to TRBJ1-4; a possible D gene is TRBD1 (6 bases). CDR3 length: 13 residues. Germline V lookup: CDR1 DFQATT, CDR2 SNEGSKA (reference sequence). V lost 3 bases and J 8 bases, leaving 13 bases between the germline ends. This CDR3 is CSARERGNEKLFF. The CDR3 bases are TGCAGTGCTAGGGAAAGGGGGAACGAAAAACTGTTTTTT.

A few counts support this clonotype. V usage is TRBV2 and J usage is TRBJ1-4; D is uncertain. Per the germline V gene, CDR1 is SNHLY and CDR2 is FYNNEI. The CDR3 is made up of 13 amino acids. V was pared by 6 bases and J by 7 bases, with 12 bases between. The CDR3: CASRRFSGEKLFF. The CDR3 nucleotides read TGTGCCAGCAGAAGGTTCTCTGGTGAAAAACTGTTTTTT.

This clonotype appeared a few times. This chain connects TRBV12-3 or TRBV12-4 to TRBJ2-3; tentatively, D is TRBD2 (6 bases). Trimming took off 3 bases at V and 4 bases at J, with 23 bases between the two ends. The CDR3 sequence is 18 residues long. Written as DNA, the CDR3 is TGTGCCAGCAGTTTCGGGGGAACTAGCTCCTCCCGCGCAGATACGCAGTATTTT. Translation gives CASSFGGTSSSRADTQYF.

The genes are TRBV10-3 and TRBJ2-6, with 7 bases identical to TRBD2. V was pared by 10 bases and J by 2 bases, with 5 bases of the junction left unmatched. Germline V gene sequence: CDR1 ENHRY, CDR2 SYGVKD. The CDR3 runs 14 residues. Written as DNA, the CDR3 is TGTGCCACGCTGGGGGGGGCTGGGGCCAACGTCCTGACTTTC. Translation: CATLGGAGANVLTF.

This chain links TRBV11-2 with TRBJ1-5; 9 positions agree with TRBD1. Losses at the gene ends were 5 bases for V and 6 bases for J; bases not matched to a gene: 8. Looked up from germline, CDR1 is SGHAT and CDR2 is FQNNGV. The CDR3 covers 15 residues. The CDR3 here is CASSIRDRDFQPQHF. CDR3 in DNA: TGTGCCAGCAGCATCCGGGACAGGGATTTTCAGCCCCAGCATTTT.

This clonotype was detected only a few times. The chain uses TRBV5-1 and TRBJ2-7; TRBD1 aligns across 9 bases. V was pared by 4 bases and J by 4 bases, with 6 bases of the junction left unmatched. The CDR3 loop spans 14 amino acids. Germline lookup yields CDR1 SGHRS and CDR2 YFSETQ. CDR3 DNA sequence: TGCGCCAGCAGCACCGCGACAGGGGGGTACGAGCAGTACTTC. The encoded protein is CASSTATGGYEQYF.

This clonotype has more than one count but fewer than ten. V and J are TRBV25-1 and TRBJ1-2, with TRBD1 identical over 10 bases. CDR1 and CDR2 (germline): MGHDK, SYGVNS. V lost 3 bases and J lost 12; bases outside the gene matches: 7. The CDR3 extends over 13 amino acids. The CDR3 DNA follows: TGTGCCAGCAGTGAGACCCGGGACAGGGGTCACACCTTC. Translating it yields CASSETRDRGHTF.

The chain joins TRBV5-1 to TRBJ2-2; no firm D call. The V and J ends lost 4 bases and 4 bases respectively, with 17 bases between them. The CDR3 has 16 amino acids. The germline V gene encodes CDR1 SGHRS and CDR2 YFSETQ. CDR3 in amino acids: CASSGGGWRITGELFF. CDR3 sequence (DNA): TGCGCCAGCAGCGGTGGTGGATGGCGGATCACCGGGGAGCTGTTTTTT.

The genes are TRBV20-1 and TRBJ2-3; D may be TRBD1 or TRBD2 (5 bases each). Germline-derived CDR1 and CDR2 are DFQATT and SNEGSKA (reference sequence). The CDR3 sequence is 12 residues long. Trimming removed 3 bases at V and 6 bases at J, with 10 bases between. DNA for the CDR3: TGCAGTGCTAGGGGGGAACACGATACGCAGTATTTT. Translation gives CSARGEHDTQYF.

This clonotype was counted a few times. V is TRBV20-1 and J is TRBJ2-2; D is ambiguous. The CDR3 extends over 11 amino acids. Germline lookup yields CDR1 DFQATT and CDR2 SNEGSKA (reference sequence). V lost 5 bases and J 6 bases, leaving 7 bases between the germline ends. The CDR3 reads CSAHRAGELFF. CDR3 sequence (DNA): TGCAGTGCTCATAGGGCCGGGGAGCTGTTTTTT.

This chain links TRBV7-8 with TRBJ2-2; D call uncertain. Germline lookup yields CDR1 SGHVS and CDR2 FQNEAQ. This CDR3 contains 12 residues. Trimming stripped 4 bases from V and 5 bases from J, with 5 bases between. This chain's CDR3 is CASSSGTGELFF. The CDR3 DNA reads TGTGCCAGCAGCTCAGGAACCGGGGAGCTGTTTTTT.

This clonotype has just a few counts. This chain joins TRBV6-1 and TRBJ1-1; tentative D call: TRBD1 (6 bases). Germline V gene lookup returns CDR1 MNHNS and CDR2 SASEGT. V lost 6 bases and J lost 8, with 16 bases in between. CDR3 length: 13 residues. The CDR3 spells CASRQIQGTEAFF. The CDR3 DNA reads TGTGCCAGCAGGCAAATACAGGGCACGGAAGCTTTCTTT.

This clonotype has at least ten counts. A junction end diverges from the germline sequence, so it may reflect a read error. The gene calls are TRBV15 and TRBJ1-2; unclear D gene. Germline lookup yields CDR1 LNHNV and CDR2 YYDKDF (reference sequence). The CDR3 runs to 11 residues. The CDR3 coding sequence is TGTGCCACCAGCAGGGCCTCGAGTCAATCCTTC. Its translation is CATSRASSQSF.

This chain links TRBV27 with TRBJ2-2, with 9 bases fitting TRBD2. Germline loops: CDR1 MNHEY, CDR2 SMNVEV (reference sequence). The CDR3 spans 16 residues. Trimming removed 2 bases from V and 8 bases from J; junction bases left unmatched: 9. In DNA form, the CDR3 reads TGTGCCAGCAGTTTAGTCGACCTAGCGGGATCAGGGGAGCTGTTTTTT. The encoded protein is CASSLVDLAGSGELFF.